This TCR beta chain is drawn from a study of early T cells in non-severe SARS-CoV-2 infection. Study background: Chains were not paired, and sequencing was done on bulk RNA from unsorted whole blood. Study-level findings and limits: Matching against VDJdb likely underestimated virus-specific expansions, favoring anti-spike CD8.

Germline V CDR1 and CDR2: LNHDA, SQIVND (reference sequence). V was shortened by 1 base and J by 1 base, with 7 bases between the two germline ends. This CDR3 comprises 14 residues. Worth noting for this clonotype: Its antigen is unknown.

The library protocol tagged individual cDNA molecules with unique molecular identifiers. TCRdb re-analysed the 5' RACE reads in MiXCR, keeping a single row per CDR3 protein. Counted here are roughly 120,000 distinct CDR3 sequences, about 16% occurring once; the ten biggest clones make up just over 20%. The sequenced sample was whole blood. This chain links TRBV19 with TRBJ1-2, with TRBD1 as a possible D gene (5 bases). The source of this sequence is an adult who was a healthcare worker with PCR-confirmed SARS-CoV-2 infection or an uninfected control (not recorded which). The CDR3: CASSIAGGNYGYTF. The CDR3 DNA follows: TGTGCCAGTAGTATAGCTGGGGGTAACTATGGCTACACCTTC. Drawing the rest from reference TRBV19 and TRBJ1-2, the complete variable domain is DGGITQSPKYLFRKEGQNVTLSCEQNLNHDAMYWYRQDPGQGLRLIYYSQIVNDFQKGDIAEGYSVSREKKESFPLTVTSAQKNPTAFYLCASSIAGGNYGYTFGSGTRLTVV.